This T cell receptor (beta chain) was observed in a study of OX40 agonist ivuxolimab in advanced cancers. Study overall: Dose-escalation patients had hepatocellular carcinoma, melanoma, renal cell or head and neck cancer. Whole-study findings and limits: Expanded clones were, on average, more numerous in CD8+ T cells than in CD4+. At doses 0.1 to 3.0 mg/kg, CD4+ and CD8+ clones expanded. Low normalized clonal expansion also occurred in some nonresponding patients.

The assay was immunoSEQ multiplex PCR, and TCRdb's table has in-frame clones only and misses some. This table holds roughly 100,000 clones, about 90% found once. Details on this clone: What it recognizes is unknown.

Trimming removed 0 bases from V and 6 bases from J, with 10 bases in between. CDR1 is SGDLS and CDR2 is YYNGEE in the germline V gene. CDR3 length equals 13 residues. The input for sequencing was CD4+ or CD8+ T cells sorted from blood, taken in a trial of the OX40 agonist ivuxolimab. V usage is TRBV9 and J usage is TRBJ2-7, with D tentatively TRBD2 (6 bases). The sequence was obtained from an adult with an advanced solid tumor such as melanoma, head and neck, liver or kidney cancer. CDR3 residues: CASSVVWGGEQYF. The CDR3, as DNA: TGTGCCAGCAGCGTAGTGTGGGGAGGCGAGCAGTACTTC.